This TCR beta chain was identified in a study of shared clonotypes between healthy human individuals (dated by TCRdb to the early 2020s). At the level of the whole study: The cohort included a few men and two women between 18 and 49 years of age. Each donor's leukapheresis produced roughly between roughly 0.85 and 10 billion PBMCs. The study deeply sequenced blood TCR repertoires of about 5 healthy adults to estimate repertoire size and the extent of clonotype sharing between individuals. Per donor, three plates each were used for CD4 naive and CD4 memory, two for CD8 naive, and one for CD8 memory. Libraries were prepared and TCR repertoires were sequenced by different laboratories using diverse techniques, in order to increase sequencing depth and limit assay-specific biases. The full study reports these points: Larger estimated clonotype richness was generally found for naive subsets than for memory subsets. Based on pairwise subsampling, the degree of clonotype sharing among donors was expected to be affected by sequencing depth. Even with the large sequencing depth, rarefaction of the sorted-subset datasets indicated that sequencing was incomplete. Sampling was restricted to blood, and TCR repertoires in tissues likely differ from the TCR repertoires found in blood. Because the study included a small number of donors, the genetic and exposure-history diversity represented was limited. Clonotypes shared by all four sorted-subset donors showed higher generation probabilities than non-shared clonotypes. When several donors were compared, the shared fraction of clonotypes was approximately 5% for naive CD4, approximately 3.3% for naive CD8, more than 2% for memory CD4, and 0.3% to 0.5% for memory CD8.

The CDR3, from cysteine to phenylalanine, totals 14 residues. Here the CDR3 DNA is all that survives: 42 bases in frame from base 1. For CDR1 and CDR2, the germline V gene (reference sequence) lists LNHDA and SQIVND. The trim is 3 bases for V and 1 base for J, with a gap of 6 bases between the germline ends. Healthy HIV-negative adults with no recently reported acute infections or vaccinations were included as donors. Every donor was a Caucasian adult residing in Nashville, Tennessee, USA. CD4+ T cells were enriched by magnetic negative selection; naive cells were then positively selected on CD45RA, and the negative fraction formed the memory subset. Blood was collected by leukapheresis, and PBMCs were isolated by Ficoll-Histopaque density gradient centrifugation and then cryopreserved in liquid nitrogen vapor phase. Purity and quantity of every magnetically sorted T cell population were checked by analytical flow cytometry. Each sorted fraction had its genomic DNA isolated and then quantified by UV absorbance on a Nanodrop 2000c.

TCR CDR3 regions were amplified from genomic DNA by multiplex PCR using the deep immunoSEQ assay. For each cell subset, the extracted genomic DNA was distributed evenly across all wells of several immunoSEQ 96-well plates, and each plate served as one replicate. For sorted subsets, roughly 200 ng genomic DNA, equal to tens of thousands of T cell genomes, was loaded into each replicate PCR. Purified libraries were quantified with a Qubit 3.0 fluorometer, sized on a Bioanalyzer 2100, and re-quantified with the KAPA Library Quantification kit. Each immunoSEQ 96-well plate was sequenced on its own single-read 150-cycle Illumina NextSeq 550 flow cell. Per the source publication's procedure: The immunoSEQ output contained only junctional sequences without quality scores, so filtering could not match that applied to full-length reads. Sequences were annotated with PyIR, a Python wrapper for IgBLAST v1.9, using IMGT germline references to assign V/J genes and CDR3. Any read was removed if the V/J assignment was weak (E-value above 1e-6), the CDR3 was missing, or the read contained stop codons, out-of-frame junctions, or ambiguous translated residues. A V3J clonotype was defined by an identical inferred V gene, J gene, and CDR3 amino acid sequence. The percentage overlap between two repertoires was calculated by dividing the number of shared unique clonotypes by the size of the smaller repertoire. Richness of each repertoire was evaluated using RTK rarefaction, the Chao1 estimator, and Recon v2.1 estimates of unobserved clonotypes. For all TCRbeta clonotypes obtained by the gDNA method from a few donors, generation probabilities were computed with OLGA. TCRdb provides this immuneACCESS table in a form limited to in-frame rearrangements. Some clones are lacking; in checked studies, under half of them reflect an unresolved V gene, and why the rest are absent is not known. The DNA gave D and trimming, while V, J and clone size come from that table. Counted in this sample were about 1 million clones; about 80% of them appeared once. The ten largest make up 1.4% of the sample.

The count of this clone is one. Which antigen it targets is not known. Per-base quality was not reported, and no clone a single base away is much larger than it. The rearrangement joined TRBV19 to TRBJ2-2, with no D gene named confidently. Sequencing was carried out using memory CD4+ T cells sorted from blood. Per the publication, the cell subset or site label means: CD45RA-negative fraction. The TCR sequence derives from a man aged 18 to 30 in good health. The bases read TGTGCCAGTAGTATTCGACTGAACACCGGGGAGCTGTTTTTT. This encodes CASSIRLNTGELFF.